Detailed here is one T cell receptor beta chain. This entry belongs to a study of T-cell memory formation after mild COVID-19. Using its own MiXCR run on the 5' RACE reads, TCRdb lists one record per CDR3 protein. The table lists around 440,000 distinct CDR3 sequences, around a sixth of them singletons. Sequenced sample: PBMCs or a T cell subset sorted from them (not recorded which). This receptor was taken from an adult woman who had mild COVID-19 (a few samples of this study predate the infection). Cell type and time point are not known.

The CDR3 protein is CSVLSGTEYNEQFF. The DNA for the CDR3 is TGCAGTGTCTTATCCGGGACAGAATACAATGAGCAGTTCTTC. V is TRBV20-1 and J is TRBJ2-1; 7 positions match TRBD1. Germline CDR1 reads DFQATT; CDR2 reads SNEGSKA (reference sequence). J gave up 4 bases and V 7 bases, and 10 bases lay outside the gene matches. The CDR3 runs to 14 residues.